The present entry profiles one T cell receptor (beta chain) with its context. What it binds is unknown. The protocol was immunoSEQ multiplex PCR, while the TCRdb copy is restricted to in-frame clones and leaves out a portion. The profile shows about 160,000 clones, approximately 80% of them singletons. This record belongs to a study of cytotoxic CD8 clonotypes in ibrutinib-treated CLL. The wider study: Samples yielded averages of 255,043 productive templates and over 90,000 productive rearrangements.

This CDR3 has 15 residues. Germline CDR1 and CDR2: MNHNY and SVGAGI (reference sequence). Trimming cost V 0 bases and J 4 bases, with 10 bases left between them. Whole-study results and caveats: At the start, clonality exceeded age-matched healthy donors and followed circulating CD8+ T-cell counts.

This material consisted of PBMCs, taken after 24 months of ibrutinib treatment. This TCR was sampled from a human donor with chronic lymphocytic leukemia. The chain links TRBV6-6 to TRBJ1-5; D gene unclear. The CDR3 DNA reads TGTGCCAGCAGTTACTCGGGGAGAGGAAATCAGCCCCAGCATTTT. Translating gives CASSYSGRGNQPQHF.